The 4 T cell receptor beta chains below all came from one sample that was sequenced in a study of T-cell memory formation after mild COVID-19. TCRdb reprocessed the 5' RACE reads via MiXCR and lists one record per CDR3 protein. This table holds about 170,000 distinct CDR3 sequences, over 10% found once. Sample: PBMCs or a T cell subset sorted from them (not recorded which). The receptors derive from a man younger than 30 who had mild COVID-19 (a few samples of this study predate the infection). Cell type and time point are not known.

This clonotype turned up a few times. This chain links TRBV15 with TRBJ2-5; 10 bases are a match to TRBD2. The CDR3 has 16 amino acids. Trimming removed 1 base from V and 1 base from J; junction bases left unmatched: 3. CDR1 is LNHNV, CDR2 YYDKDF, per germline (reference sequence). CDR3 residues: CATSRGVAGGQETQYF. Here the CDR3 DNA reads TGTGCCACCAGCAGAGGGGTAGCGGGGGGCCAAGAGACCCAGTACTTC.

This clonotype appeared a few times. The V gene is TRBV21-1, the J gene TRBJ2-7; the DNA was not used to check the table's D call, TRBD1. TRBV21-1 is recorded as a pseudogene. The length of the CDR3 is 17 residues. The CDR3 nucleotides are TGTGCCAGCAGCAAGGAGTGGACAGGGACCGTTGTGGACGAGCAGTACGTC. It codes for CASSKEWTGTVVDEQYV.

This clonotype appeared a few times. The chain employs TRBV7-2 and TRBJ1-1; maybe TRBD1 (6 bases). The V end was cut by 5 bases, the J end by 5 bases, with 15 bases between. Germline V gene sequence: CDR1 SGHTA, CDR2 FQGNSA. This CDR3 is built from 14 residues. The CDR3 nucleotides are TGTGCCAGCAGCCTGAGACAGGTGGGAACTGAAGCTTTCTTT. It encodes CASSLRQVGTEAFF.

The genes are TRBV6-5 and TRBJ2-2; D perhaps matches TRBD1 (5 bases). Germline-derived CDR1 and CDR2 are MNHEY and SVGAGI. V was cut by 5 bases and J by 3 bases, with 10 bases left in between. This CDR3 is built from 14 residues. CDR3 coding DNA: TGTGCCAGCAGTCCGACAGTACACACCGGGGAGCTGTTTTTT. The encoded protein is CASSPTVHTGELFF.